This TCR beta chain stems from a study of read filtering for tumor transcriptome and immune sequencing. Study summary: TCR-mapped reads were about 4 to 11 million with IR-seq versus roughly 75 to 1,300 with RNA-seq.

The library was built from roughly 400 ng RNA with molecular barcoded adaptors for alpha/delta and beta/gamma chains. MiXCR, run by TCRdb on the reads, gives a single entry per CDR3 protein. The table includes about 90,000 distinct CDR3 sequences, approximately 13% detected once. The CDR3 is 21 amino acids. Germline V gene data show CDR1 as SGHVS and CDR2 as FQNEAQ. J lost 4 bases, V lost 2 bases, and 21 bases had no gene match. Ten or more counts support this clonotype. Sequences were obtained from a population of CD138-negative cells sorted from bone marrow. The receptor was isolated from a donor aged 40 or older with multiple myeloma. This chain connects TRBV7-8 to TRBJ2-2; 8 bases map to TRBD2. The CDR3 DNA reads TGTGCCAGCAGCTTAAAAAAGCCCCACCTGCGACAGCGGGAGATCACCGGGGAGCTGTTTTTT. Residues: CASSLKKPHLRQREITGELFF.